The next 19 T cell receptor beta chains were all read from a single sample in a study of T-cell reconstitution after alpha-beta-depleted transplantation in children. These receptors have no identified antigens. Overall study results and limits: Approximately two months post-transplant, alpha-beta T cells reportedly originated from several hundred expanded graft clones.

The library targeted TCRbeta and was prepared with unique molecular identifiers. One entry per CDR3 protein results from TCRdb running MiXCR on the PCR reads. The data show roughly 30,000 distinct CDR3 sequences, approximately 7% seen once. The source material was peripheral blood, sampled 60 days after TCRalphabeta/CD19-depleted stem cell transplant. These TCRs come from a child in the first two years of life who had a stem cell transplant for acute myeloid leukemia, so the T cells may come from the graft donor.

This clonotype rates as medium-sized (0.01 to 0.1%). This chain connects TRBV5-1 to TRBJ1-4, with 9 bases that match TRBD1. The length of the CDR3 is 14 residues. Germline V CDR1 and CDR2: SGHRS, YFSETQ. J was trimmed by 8 bases and V by 3 bases; bases with no gene match: 5. The CDR3 DNA follows: TGCGCCAGCAGCTGGACAGGGGATACCGAAAAACTGTTTTTT. This gives the protein CASSWTGDTEKLFF.

This rearrangement joins TRBV28 to TRBJ2-1, with TRBD2 identical over 12 bases. J gave up 3 bases and V 0 bases, and 12 bases lay outside the gene matches. The CDR3 is 20 amino acids. Germline V lookup: CDR1 MDHEN, CDR2 SYDVKM. The CDR3 sequence is CASSLWGLAGGPGGYNEQFF. In DNA, the CDR3 is TGTGCCAGCAGTTTATGGGGGCTAGCGGGAGGGCCTGGGGGCTACAATGAGCAGTTCTTC.

In this sample, this clonotype turned up many times. The chain carries TRBV20-1 and TRBJ1-1, with D possibly being TRBD1 (6 bases). Germline V gene lookup returns CDR1 DFQATT and CDR2 SNEGSKA (reference sequence). Trimming shortened V by 3 bases and J by 5 bases, and 13 bases separated the two germline ends. This CDR3 is 13 amino acids long. CDR3 amino acids: CSASGGGWTEAFF. Written as DNA, the CDR3 is TGCAGTGCTAGCGGAGGGGGTTGGACTGAAGCTTTCTTT.

This clonotype was seen ten or more times. This chain connects TRBV30 to TRBJ1-6; no firm D call. The CDR3 spans 15 residues. Trimming shortened V by 2 bases and J by 9 bases, and 17 bases separated the two germline ends. The germline CDR1 and CDR2 sequences are GTSNPN and SVGIG (reference sequence). CDR3 in DNA: TGTGCCTGGAGTCCCCATCTGACACGATTTTCACCCCTCCACTTT. The encoded protein is CAWSPHLTRFSPLHF.

In its sample, this clonotype was seen many times. The chain uses TRBV6-2 or TRBV6-3 and TRBJ2-7; D tentatively fits TRBD1 or TRBD2 (5 bases each). This CDR3 has 14 amino acids. The germline CDR1 and CDR2 sequences are MNHEY and SVGEGT. V lost 7 bases and J 1 base, leaving 14 bases between the germline ends. CDR3 sequence reads: CASTRDGPSYEQYF. Here the CDR3 DNA reads TGTGCCAGCACCCGGGACGGACCTTCCTACGAGCAGTACTTC.

This clonotype occurred many times. The J gene is TRBJ1-2, the V gene TRBV20-1; D may be TRBD1 (5 bases). This CDR3 is 12 amino acids long. The V end lost 3 bases, the J end lost 2 bases, and 7 bases lay between the germline ends. Germline lookup yields CDR1 DFQATT and CDR2 SNEGSKA (reference sequence). The CDR3 sequence is CSASRQNYGYTF. Written as DNA, the CDR3 is TGCAGTGCTAGTCGACAGAACTATGGCTACACCTTC.

This clonotype was found many times. The chain couples TRBV12-3 or TRBV12-4 to TRBJ1-1; no reliable D call. Trimming shortened V by 5 bases and J by 7 bases, and 14 bases separated the two germline ends. This CDR3 has 13 residues. The CDR3 bases are TGTGCCAGCAGTCAAACGCTTGTGGGTGAAGCTTTCTTT. Translation: CASSQTLVGEAFF.

This clonotype was picked up many times. J is TRBJ2-7 and V is TRBV24-1; D is ambiguous. The germline CDR1 and CDR2 sequences are KGHDR and SFDVKD. The CDR3 loop spans 11 amino acids. Trimming stripped 3 bases from V and 9 bases from J, with 8 bases between. The CDR3 DNA follows: TGTGCCACCAGTGATGCGGACCGGCAGTACTTC. Amino acid sequence: CATSDADRQYF.

This clonotype was detected only a few times. The chain joins TRBV5-6 to TRBJ1-6; D is ambiguous. Trimming pared 9 bases from V and 8 bases from J, leaving 12 bases between. The CDR3 length is 12 residues. The V gene's germline CDR1 is SGHDT and CDR2 YYEEEE. CDR3 DNA sequence: TGTGCCATGGGTCGCGGGTATTCACCCCTCCACTTT. Amino acid sequence: CAMGRGYSPLHF.

This clonotype was counted a few times. The chain employs TRBV30 and TRBJ2-2; D gene uncertain. The CDR3 runs 14 residues. V was cut by 3 bases and J by 0 bases, with 8 bases left in between. Germline loops: CDR1 GTSNPN, CDR2 SVGIG (reference sequence). The CDR3 DNA reads TGTGCCTGGAGGAGATTCGCGAACACCGGGGAGCTGTTTTTT. Protein product: CAWRRFANTGELFF.

This clonotype was recorded many times. The chain recombines TRBV7-6 with TRBJ2-5, with D possibly being TRBD1 (8 bases). Germline V gene lookup returns CDR1 SGHVS and CDR2 FNYEAQ. The CDR3 covers 19 residues. V lost 5 bases and J 4 bases, leaving 29 bases between the germline ends. The CDR3 nucleotides read TGTGCCAGCAGCCCTCTTCATTCTATCAAACAGGGGGGGTCAGAGACCCAGTACTTC. Translated, it gives CASSPLHSIKQGGSETQYF.

The sample holds many counts of this clonotype. V usage is TRBV14 and J usage is TRBJ2-7, with D unresolved. V shed 4 bases and J shed 5 bases, with 6 bases lying between them. CDR3 length: 11 amino acids. The germline CDR1 and CDR2 sequences are SGHDN and FVKESK. This chain's CDR3 is CASSLRDEQYF. The DNA of the CDR3 is TGTGCCAGCAGCCTCCGGGACGAGCAGTACTTC.

This clonotype was counted at least ten times. This chain connects TRBV29-1 to TRBJ1-2; D gene ambiguous. V gave up 5 bases and J gave up 0 bases, with 7 bases separating them. The CDR3 is made up of 12 amino acids. Germline V gives CDR1 SQVTM, CDR2 ANQGSEA. The CDR3 region is CSVSFPNYGYTF. CDR3 nucleotide sequence: TGCAGCGTTTCTTTTCCTAACTATGGCTACACCTTC.

There are many counts of this clonotype. The chain links TRBV6-5 to TRBJ1-2; TRBD1 agrees at 7 bases. With V trimmed by 2 bases and J by 8 bases, 11 bases remained unmatched. Per the germline V gene, CDR1 is MNHEY and CDR2 is SVGAGI. The CDR3 loop spans 15 amino acids. For the CDR3, the DNA is TGTGCCAGCAGTTACGGGCAGGGGGGTATGAGAGGCTACACCTTC. It yields the protein CASSYGQGGMRGYTF.

This clonotype has at least ten counts. This chain connects TRBV5-1 to TRBJ1-5; 9 nucleotides match TRBD1. Trimming removed 1 base from V and 6 bases from J; junction bases left unmatched: 2. The CDR3 runs to 14 residues. From germline, CDR1 is SGHRS and CDR2 YFSETQ. CDR3 nucleotide sequence: TGCGCCAGCAGCTTGACAGGGGGCGGTCAGCCCCAGCATTTT. Translated, it gives CASSLTGGGQPQHF.

This clonotype came up many times. The chain joins TRBV7-9 to TRBJ2-7; no clear D gene. CDR1 is SEHNR and CDR2 is FQNEAQ in the germline V gene (reference sequence). V shed 5 bases and J shed 0 bases, with 5 bases lying between them. This CDR3 comprises 12 residues. The CDR3 loop is CASSRASYEQYF. The CDR3 region has the DNA TGTGCCAGCAGCCGGGCCTCCTACGAGCAGTACTTC.

The V call is TRBV7-6, the J call TRBJ2-1; unclear D gene. The V and J ends lost 2 bases and 9 bases respectively, with 14 bases between them. Germline CDR1 and CDR2: SGHVS and FNYEAQ. The CDR3 runs to 14 residues. The CDR3 sequence: CASSLWITNSEQFF. The DNA of the CDR3 is TGTGCCAGCAGCTTATGGATAACTAATAGTGAGCAGTTCTTC.

In this sample, this clonotype turned up many times. The J gene is TRBJ2-1, the V gene TRBV29-1; 12 bases agree with TRBD2. Germline CDR1 reads SQVTM; CDR2 reads ANQGSEA. V lost 3 bases, J lost 4 bases, and 13 bases stayed unmatched. The CDR3 runs to 18 residues. CDR3: CSVEASGRAMRGYNEQFF. In DNA form, the CDR3 reads TGCAGCGTTGAGGCTAGCGGGAGGGCCATGAGAGGATACAATGAGCAGTTCTTC.

This clonotype was counted at least ten times. V and J are TRBV30 and TRBJ2-1, with 7 bases fitting TRBD2. Trimming at V came to 1 base and at J to 8 bases, leaving 2 bases not matched to a gene. The CDR3 sequence is 12 residues long. Germline V lookup: CDR1 GTSNPN, CDR2 SVGIG (reference sequence). CDR3 loop: CAWSGLADEQFF. In DNA form, the CDR3 reads TGTGCCTGGAGTGGGCTAGCGGATGAGCAGTTCTTC.